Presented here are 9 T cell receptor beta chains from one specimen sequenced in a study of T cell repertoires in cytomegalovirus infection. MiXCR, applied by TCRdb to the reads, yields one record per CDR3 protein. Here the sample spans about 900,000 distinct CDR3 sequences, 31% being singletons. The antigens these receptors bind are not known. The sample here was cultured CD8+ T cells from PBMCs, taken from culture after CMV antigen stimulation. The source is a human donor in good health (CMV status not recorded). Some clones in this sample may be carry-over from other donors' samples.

The CDR3: CASSYAARPNEQFF. CDR3 coding DNA: TGTGCCAGCAGTTACGCGGCGAGGCCTAATGAGCAGTTCTTC. The rearrangement uses TRBV6-5 and TRBJ2-1; no firm D call. Germline loops: CDR1 MNHEY, CDR2 SVGAGI. The CDR3 length is 14 residues. V lost 2 bases and J 7 bases, leaving 12 bases between the germline ends.

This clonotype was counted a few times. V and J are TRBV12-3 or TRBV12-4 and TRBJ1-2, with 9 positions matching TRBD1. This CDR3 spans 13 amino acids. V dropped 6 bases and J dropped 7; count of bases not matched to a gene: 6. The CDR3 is CASSRDRVVGYTF. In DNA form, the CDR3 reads TGTGCCAGCAGCCGGGACAGGGTGGTTGGCTACACCTTC.

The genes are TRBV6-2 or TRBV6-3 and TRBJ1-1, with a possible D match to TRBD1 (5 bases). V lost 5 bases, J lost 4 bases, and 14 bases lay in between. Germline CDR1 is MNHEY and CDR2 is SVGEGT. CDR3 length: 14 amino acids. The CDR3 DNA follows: TGTGCCAGCAGTGGGGGACTCCGCCTCACTGAAGCTTTCTTT. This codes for CASSGGLRLTEAFF.

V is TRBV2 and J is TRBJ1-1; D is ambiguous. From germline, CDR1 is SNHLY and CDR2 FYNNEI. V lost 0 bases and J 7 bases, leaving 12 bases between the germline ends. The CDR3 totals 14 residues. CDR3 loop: CASSEAGSYHEAFF. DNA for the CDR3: TGTGCCAGCAGTGAAGCAGGAAGTTACCATGAAGCTTTCTTT.

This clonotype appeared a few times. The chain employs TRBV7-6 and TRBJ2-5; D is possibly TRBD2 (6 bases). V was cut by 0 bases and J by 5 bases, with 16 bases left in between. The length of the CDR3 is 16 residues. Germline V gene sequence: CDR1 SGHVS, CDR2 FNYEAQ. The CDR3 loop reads CASSLAVRQAGETQYF. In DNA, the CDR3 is TGTGCCAGCAGCTTAGCAGTCAGGCAGGCGGGGGAGACCCAGTACTTC.

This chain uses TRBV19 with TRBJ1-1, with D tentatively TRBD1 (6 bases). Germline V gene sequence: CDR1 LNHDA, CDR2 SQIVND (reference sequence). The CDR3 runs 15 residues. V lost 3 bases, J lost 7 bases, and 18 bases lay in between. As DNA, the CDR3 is TGTGCCAGTAGTATGTCCCAGGGGTTGAAGAGTGAAGCTTTCTTT. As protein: CASSMSQGLKSEAFF.

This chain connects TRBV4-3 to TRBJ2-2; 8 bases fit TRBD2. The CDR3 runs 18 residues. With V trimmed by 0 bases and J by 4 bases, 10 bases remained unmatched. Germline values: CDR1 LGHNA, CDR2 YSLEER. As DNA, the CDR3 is TGCGCCAGCAGCCAAGATGGACCAGCGGGGGACCGCACCGGGGAGCTGTTTTTT. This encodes CASSQDGPAGDRTGELFF.

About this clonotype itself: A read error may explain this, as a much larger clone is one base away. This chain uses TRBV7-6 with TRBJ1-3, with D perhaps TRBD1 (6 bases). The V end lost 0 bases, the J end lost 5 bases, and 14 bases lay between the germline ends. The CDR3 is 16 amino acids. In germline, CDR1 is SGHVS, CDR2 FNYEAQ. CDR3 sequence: CASSLAGGSARNTIYF. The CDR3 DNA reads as TGTGCCAGCAGCTTAGCGGGGGGCTCGGCTAGAAACACCATATATTTT.

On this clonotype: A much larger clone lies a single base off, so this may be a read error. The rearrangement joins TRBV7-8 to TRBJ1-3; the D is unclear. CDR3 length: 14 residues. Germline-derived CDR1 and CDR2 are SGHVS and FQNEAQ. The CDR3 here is CVSSLPDSGNTIYF. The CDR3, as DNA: TGTGTCAGCAGCTTACCGGACTCTGGAAACACCATATATTTT.